Shown below are 22 T cell receptor beta chains from a single sample sequenced in a study of glioma-infiltrating T cells after dendritic cell vaccination. The protocol was immunoSEQ multiplex PCR, while the TCRdb copy is restricted to in-frame clones and leaves out a portion. The profile covers around 100,000 clones, with roughly 80% appearing a single time and less than 15% taken by the ten largest. The sequenced sample was blood, obtained before dendritic cell vaccination. These receptors came from a human donor with glioblastoma.

The chain links TRBV29-1 to TRBJ2-3; D not certain. Trimming stripped 2 bases from V and 2 bases from J, with 5 bases between. The CDR3 is made up of 12 amino acids. Per the germline V gene, CDR1 is SQVTM and CDR2 is ANQGSEA. This CDR3 is CSVERSTDTQYF. The DNA of the CDR3 is TGCAGCGTTGAACGGTCCACAGATACGCAGTATTTT.

The V gene is TRBV5-1, the J gene TRBJ1-3; no clear D gene. The CDR3 is 16 residues long. V was cut by 1 base and J by 0 bases, with 11 bases left in between. Per germline, CDR1 SGHRS and CDR2 YFSETQ. The CDR3 is CASSLNSPGSGNTIYF. The CDR3 DNA is TGCGCCAGCAGCTTGAACAGCCCAGGCTCTGGAAACACCATATATTTT.

The chain links TRBV6-5 to TRBJ1-2, with TRBD1 as a possible D gene (6 bases). From germline, CDR1 is MNHEY and CDR2 SVGAGI. The V and J ends lost 7 bases and 3 bases respectively, with 15 bases between them. CDR3 length: 14 amino acids. This chain's CDR3 is CASTKTGLDYGYTF. The CDR3 DNA reads TGTGCCAGCACGAAGACAGGTCTAGACTATGGCTACACCTTC.

There are a few counts of this clone. This chain connects TRBV5-8 to TRBJ1-4; 7 bases are a match to TRBD1. The V gene end was trimmed by 4 bases and the J gene end by 6 bases; junction bases not matched to a gene: 9. The CDR3 sequence is 15 residues long. In germline, CDR1 is SGHTS, CDR2 YDEGEE. CDR3 region: CASSNRQGIDEKLFF. The CDR3 DNA is TGTGCCAGCAGCAACCGACAGGGCATCGATGAAAAACTGTTTTTT.

This clone was recorded a few times. The CDR3 sequence: CASSIELSRGGPQHF. The DNA of the CDR3 is TGTGCCAGTAGTATAGAACTATCCAGGGGCGGGCCCCAGCATTTT. The chain couples TRBV19 to TRBJ1-5; D is perhaps TRBD1 (6 bases). V lost 0 bases and J 9 bases, leaving 15 bases between the germline ends. This CDR3 region has 15 residues. Germline V gene data show CDR1 as LNHDA and CDR2 as SQIVND (reference sequence).

The chain joins TRBV5-1 to TRBJ2-2; maybe TRBD1 (6 bases). The length of the CDR3 is 16 residues. Germline assignment: CDR1 SGHRS and CDR2 YFSETQ. V lost 6 bases and J 1 base, leaving 16 bases between the germline ends. CDR3 sequence (DNA): TGCGCCAGCACCTATCTGGGGACACAGAACACCGGGGAGCTGTTTTTT. Protein: CASTYLGTQNTGELFF.

This clone was seen more than once but under ten times. The chain links TRBV7-3 to TRBJ2-5; maybe TRBD1 (5 bases). CDR3 size: 14 residues. Germline V gene data show CDR1 as SGHTA and CDR2 as FQGTGA. V was cut by 3 bases and J by 4 bases, with 12 bases left in between. The DNA for the CDR3 is TGTGCCAGCAGCTTTGGGGCCCTCCGAGAGACCCAGTACTTC. Translated: CASSFGALRETQYF.

The chain carries TRBV7-9 and TRBJ1-4, with D tentatively TRBD1 (5 bases). The CDR3 contains 17 residues. V lost 0 bases and J lost 8, with 19 bases in between. Germline CDR1 and CDR2: SEHNR and FQNEAQ (reference sequence). The CDR3 here is CASSLADRLGVGEKLFF. The CDR3 nucleotides read TGTGCCAGCAGCTTAGCTGATCGTTTAGGGGTGGGGGAAAAACTGTTTTTT.

The CDR3 reads CASSLKSERTEAFF. DNA for the CDR3: TGTGCCAGCAGCTTAAAGTCCGAGCGGACTGAAGCTTTCTTT. V usage is TRBV7-8 and J usage is TRBJ1-1; no clear D. The germline V gene has CDR1 SGHVS and CDR2 FQNEAQ. Trimming took off 2 bases at V and 5 bases at J, with 12 bases between the two ends. The CDR3 length is 14 residues.

At least ten counts were recorded for this clone. In DNA form, the CDR3 reads TGTGCCAGCAGTGAACCAGCGGGGGGAGGGGAGACCCAGTACTTC. This gives the protein CASSEPAGGGETQYF. The chain has TRBV6-1 and TRBJ2-5, with TRBD2 matching over 9 bases. In germline, CDR1 is MNHNS, CDR2 SASEGT. The CDR3 totals 15 residues. V was pared by 2 bases and J by 5 bases, with 6 bases of the junction left unmatched.

This clone was found a few times. The chain couples TRBV30 to TRBJ1-1; perhaps TRBD1 as D (5 bases). Germline loops: CDR1 GTSNPN, CDR2 SVGIG (reference sequence). The V gene lost 0 bases and the J gene lost 4 bases, with 9 bases spanning the gap. This CDR3 is built from 13 residues. The CDR3 DNA follows: TGTGCCTGGAGTGTATTGGGGGGCACTGAAGCTTTCTTT. Translating it yields CAWSVLGGTEAFF.

The J gene is TRBJ1-2, the V gene TRBV5-5, with D perhaps matching TRBD1 (5 bases). The length of the CDR3 is 12 residues. Germline CDR1 SGHKS, CDR2 YYEKEE (reference sequence). Trimming shortened V by 0 bases and J by 8 bases, and 8 bases separated the two germline ends. CDR3 loop: CASSLGGVGYTF. The DNA of the CDR3 is TGTGCCAGCAGCTTGGGGGGGGTCGGCTACACCTTC.

V gene TRBV4-1 combines with J gene TRBJ1-1; the D is unclear. The CDR3 is made up of 18 amino acids. Trimming shortened V by 0 bases and J by 13 bases, and 30 bases separated the two germline ends. Looked up from germline, CDR1 is MGHRA and CDR2 is YSYEKL. The CDR3 nucleotides read TGCGCCAGCAGCCAAGAAGTAGCCGAGGTTGTTAGCCCCCGATCTCATTTCTTT. Translation: CASSQEVAEVVSPRSHFF.

CDR3 DNA: TGTGCCAGCGGCCGGAGCGCTGAAGCTTTCTTT. Protein sequence: CASGRSAEAFF. The chain is built from TRBV7-9 and TRBJ1-1; D not resolved. The V end lost 8 bases, the J end lost 6 bases, and 10 bases lay between the germline ends. Germline CDR1 SEHNR, CDR2 FQNEAQ (reference sequence). This CDR3 comprises 11 residues.

The chain employs TRBV7-3 and TRBJ2-3; 8 nucleotides line up with TRBD2. This CDR3 contains 14 residues. CDR1 and CDR2 from the germline V gene are SGHTA and FQGTGA. The V segment lost 8 bases and the J segment 2 bases; nucleotides outside the gene matches: 6. The CDR3 DNA reads as TGTGCCAGCGGGCGGGGGGTAAACACAGATACGCAGTATTTT. Translation: CASGRGVNTDTQYF.

This clone was counted between two and nine times. The gene calls are TRBV4-1 and TRBJ1-5; TRBD1 agrees at 7 bases. The length of the CDR3 is 16 residues. The germline gives CDR1 MGHRA, CDR2 YSYEKL. Trimming cost V 4 bases and J 6 bases; bases outside gene matches: 12. DNA for the CDR3: TGCGCCAGCAGCCCTGACCCAGGGGGGCAGGGTCAGCCCCAGCATTTT. This sequence encodes CASSPDPGGQGQPQHF.

The J gene is TRBJ1-3, the V gene TRBV4-2, with D possibly TRBD1 on 5 matching bases. Germline V lookup: CDR1 LGHNA, CDR2 YNFKEQ. V was pared by 0 bases and J by 2 bases, with 14 bases between. CDR3 length equals 17 residues. The CDR3, as DNA: TGTGCCAGCAGCCAAGATCGGGGGACGGGTCCTGGAAACACCATATATTTT. Translating gives CASSQDRGTGPGNTIYF.

The rearrangement uses TRBV2 and TRBJ1-6, with 7 positions matching TRBD1. With 6 bases clipped from V and 3 bases from J, the junction kept 5 bases outside the gene matches. The CDR3 spans 15 residues. Germline lookup yields CDR1 SNHLY and CDR2 FYNNEI. Here the CDR3 reads CASSPGTVYNSPLHF. DNA of the CDR3: TGTGCCAGCAGCCCCGGGACAGTCTATAATTCACCCCTCCACTTT.

The chain employs TRBV5-5 and TRBJ2-5, with TRBD1 as a possible D gene (5 bases). Trimming stripped 0 bases from V and 2 bases from J, with 8 bases between. This CDR3 is 14 amino acids long. CDR1 is SGHKS, CDR2 YYEKEE, per germline (reference sequence). In DNA, the CDR3 is TGTGCCAGCAGCTTGGCAGGGTCTCAAGAGACCCAGTACTTC. It specifies CASSLAGSQETQYF.

The chain couples TRBV5-1 to TRBJ2-2, with D possibly matching TRBD1 (5 bases). Germline CDR1 is SGHRS and CDR2 is YFSETQ. This CDR3 has 17 residues. Deletions cut 3 bases from V and 2 bases from J, with 17 bases between. The CDR3 nucleotides are TGCGCCAGCAGCTCGGATTCTACAGGATCAAACACCGGGGAGCTGTTTTTT. Translated: CASSSDSTGSNTGELFF. Full variable domain (rest looked up from reference TRBV5-1 and TRBJ2-2): KAGVTQTPRYLIKTRGQQVTLSCSPISGHRSVSWYQQTPGQGLQFLFEYFSETQRNKGNFPGRFSGRQFSNSRSEMNVSTLELGDSALYLCASSSDSTGSNTGELFFGEGSRLTVL.

The V call is TRBV10-1, the J call TRBJ2-7; 7 nucleotides agree with TRBD1. V trimming: 5 bases; J trimming: 2 bases; junction bases outside the gene matches: 3. The CDR3 runs 13 residues. Germline assignment: CDR1 WNHNN and CDR2 SYGVQD (reference sequence). The CDR3 DNA sequence: TGCGCCAGCAGTAGGGACAGAACCTACGAGCAGTACTTC. As protein: CASSRDRTYEQYF.

This chain joins TRBV5-5 and TRBJ2-3, with D perhaps TRBD2 (5 bases). Trimming left V 0 bases short and J 6 bases short, with 8 bases between. The CDR3 has 13 residues. Germline V lookup: CDR1 SGHKS, CDR2 YYEKEE (reference sequence). The DNA for the CDR3 is TGTGCCAGCAGCTTGGCATGGAGGGATACGCAGTATTTT. Encoded protein: CASSLAWRDTQYF. Full variable domain (outside the CDR3, taken from reference TRBV5-5 and TRBJ2-3): DAGVTQSPTHLIKTRGQQVTLRCSPISGHKSVSWYQQVLGQGPQFIFQYYEKEERGRGNFPDRFSARQFPNYSSELNVNALLLGDSALYLCASSLAWRDTQYFGPGTRLTVL.